One sample yielded the 4 T cell receptor beta chains listed below, sequenced in a study of shared clonotypes between healthy human individuals (dated by TCRdb to about 2020). Receptor amplification or capture employed the immunoSEQ multiplex PCR assay. Not all clones reach the TCRdb copy of this immuneACCESS table, which keeps in-frame sequences only. Checked studies attribute under half of the gap to unresolved V genes and leave the rest unexplained. The sample profile shows over 1.4 million clones; roughly 96% of them were found once. Over 1% of the sample is taken by the ten largest. The sequencing input was naive CD4+ T cells sorted from blood. The cell subset or site label, read with the paper, signifies: CD45RA+ positively selected. The receptors here all came from a man aged 30 to 45 in good health.

This clone has just one count. The J gene is TRBJ2-1, the V gene TRBV15; D gene uncertain. CDR1 and CDR2 from the germline V gene are LNHNV and YYDKDF (reference sequence). V lost 0 bases to trimming and J lost 3 bases, with 15 bases between them. The CDR3 loop spans 17 amino acids. CDR3 coding DNA: TGTGCCACCAGCAGAGAATCGATACAGTCTGGCTACAATGAGCAGTTCTTC. Its protein product is CATSRESIQSGYNEQFF.

The chain employs TRBV4-2 and TRBJ2-3; 11 bases are shared with TRBD2. V gave up 2 bases and J gave up 1 base; unmatched junction bases: 5. The CDR3 has 17 residues. Germline V gene sequence: CDR1 LGHNA, CDR2 YNFKEQ. The CDR3 loop is CASSQPPGLAGTDTQYF. As DNA, the CDR3 is TGTGCCAGCAGCCAACCCCCGGGACTAGCGGGCACAGATACGCAGTATTTT.

As concerns this clone: The sample carries other DNA sequences with the same CDR3. The V call is TRBV29-1, the J call TRBJ2-1; no clear D. CDR3 length equals 11 residues. The V end was cut by 4 bases, the J end by 4 bases, with 5 bases between. From germline, CDR1 is SQVTM and CDR2 ANQGSEA. The CDR3 DNA reads TGCAGCGTTGTTGGTTACAATGAGCAGTTCTTC. Translating gives CSVVGYNEQFF.

The rearrangement links TRBV28 to TRBJ1-5; tentative D call: TRBD1 (5 bases). Germline V gene lookup returns CDR1 MDHEN and CDR2 SYDVKM. Trimming left V 6 bases short and J 11 bases short, with 14 bases between. This CDR3 spans 12 amino acids. The CDR3 here is CASSTGPRAQHF. The CDR3 DNA reads TGTGCCAGCAGCACGGGGCCCAGAGCCCAGCATTTT.